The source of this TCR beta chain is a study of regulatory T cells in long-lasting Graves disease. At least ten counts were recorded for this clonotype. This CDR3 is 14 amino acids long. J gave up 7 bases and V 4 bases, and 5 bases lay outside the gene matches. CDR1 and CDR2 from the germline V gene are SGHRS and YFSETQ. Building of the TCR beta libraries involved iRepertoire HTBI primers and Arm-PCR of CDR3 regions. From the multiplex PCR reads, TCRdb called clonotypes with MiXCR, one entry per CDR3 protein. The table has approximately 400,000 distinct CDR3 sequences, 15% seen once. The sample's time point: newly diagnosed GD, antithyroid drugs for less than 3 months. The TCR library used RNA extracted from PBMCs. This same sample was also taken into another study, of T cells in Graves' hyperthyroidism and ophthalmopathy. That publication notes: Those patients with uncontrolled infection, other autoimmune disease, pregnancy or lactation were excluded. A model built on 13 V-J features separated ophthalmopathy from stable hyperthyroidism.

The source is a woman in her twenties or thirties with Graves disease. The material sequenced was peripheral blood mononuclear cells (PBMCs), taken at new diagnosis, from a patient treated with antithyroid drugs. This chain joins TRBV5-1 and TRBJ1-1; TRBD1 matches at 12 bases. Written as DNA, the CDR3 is TGCGCCAGCAGCAGGGACAGGGGGCCGAATGAAGCTTTCTTT. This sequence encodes CASSRDRGPNEAFF.